This TCR beta chain was sequenced in a study of T cells in Graves' hyperthyroidism and ophthalmopathy. Study-wide results and caveats: Blood also showed most of the thyroid clonotypes that were expanded above 0.001.

This clonotype was counted at least ten times. The antigen is unknown. Amplified TCR beta CDR3 regions derived from RNA transcripts. The TCR CDR3 first-round RT-PCR relied on the HTBI primer set. Using its own MiXCR run on the multiplex PCR reads, TCRdb lists one record per CDR3 protein. This repertoire shows about 420,000 distinct CDR3 sequences, around a sixth found once; its top ten account for almost 8%. Germline V gene lookup returns CDR1 SGHRS and CDR2 YFSETQ. The length of the CDR3 is 14 residues. V lost 4 bases and J lost 0, with 8 bases in between. The chain recombines TRBV5-1 with TRBJ1-3; possible D gene TRBD1, 5 bases. Input material: blood. The clonotype comes from a woman between 18 and 29 years old with Graves' hyperthyroidism. As DNA, the CDR3 is TGCGCCAGCAGCCGAGACAGCTCTGGAAACACCATATATTTT. This sequence encodes CASSRDSSGNTIYF. The full variable domain, in which reference TRBV5-1 and TRBJ1-3 provide the parts outside the CDR3, is KAGVTQTPRYLIKTRGQQVTLSCSPISGHRSVSWYQQTPGQGLQFLFEYFSETQRNKGNFPGRFSGRQFSNSRSEMNVSTLELGDSALYLCASSRDSSGNTIYFGEGSWLTVV.